The 9 T cell receptor beta chains presented below share a single source sample, sequenced in a study of T cells after yellow fever vaccination. Each CDR3 protein is one row after TCRdb ran MiXCR on the 5' RACE reads. Of 400,000 or so distinct CDR3 sequences listed, roughly 12% were seen once; the top ten hold roughly 18%. Sequencing used PBMCs, obtained on the day of the first yellow fever vaccination. Source of these receptors: a man aged 18 to 29 who received the YFV17D yellow fever vaccine.

The chain employs TRBV6-6 and TRBJ1-6; D is uncertain. This CDR3 has 13 residues. Per the germline V gene, CDR1 is MNHNY and CDR2 is SVGAGI (reference sequence). V lost 2 bases and J 10 bases, leaving 9 bases between the germline ends. The CDR3 sequence is CASSYLVNSPLHF. CDR3 DNA: TGTGCCAGCAGTTACCTTGTAAACTCACCCCTCCACTTT.

This clonotype has more than one count but fewer than ten. The gene calls are TRBV19 and TRBJ1-5; D ambiguous. The CDR3 is 14 amino acids. Looked up from germline, CDR1 is LNHDA and CDR2 is SQIVND (reference sequence). V lost 3 bases and J 2 bases, leaving 8 bases between the germline ends. DNA of the CDR3: TGTGCCAGTAGTATTATTTATGGCAATCAGCCCCAGCATTTT. Translated: CASSIIYGNQPQHF.

The gene calls are TRBV4-1 and TRBJ1-1, with D uncertain. Trimming removed 4 bases at V and 4 bases at J, with 13 bases between. Germline values: CDR1 MGHRA, CDR2 YSYEKL. The CDR3 has 14 residues. This chain's CDR3 is CASSLAGESTEAFF. CDR3 coding DNA: TGCGCCAGCAGCCTCGCGGGCGAATCCACTGAAGCTTTCTTT.

This clonotype was seen a handful of times. V and J are TRBV6-1 and TRBJ1-5, with D unclear. The germline V gene has CDR1 MNHNS and CDR2 SASEGT. V lost 7 bases and J 0 bases, leaving 10 bases between the germline ends. The CDR3 has 14 residues. The CDR3 nucleotides are TGTGCCAGCAACCTAGTGGATAGCAATCAGCCCCAGCATTTT. It yields the protein CASNLVDSNQPQHF.

This clonotype was counted a few times. The chain couples TRBV6-2 or TRBV6-3 to TRBJ2-6, with 12 bases aligning to TRBD1. The CDR3 covers 17 residues. Germline trimming cut 3 bases from V and 2 bases from J; bases unmatched to any gene: 2. From germline, CDR1 is MNHEY and CDR2 SVGEGT. CDR3 in amino acids: CASSYGDRGPGANVLTF. The CDR3 bases are TGTGCCAGCAGTTATGGGGACAGGGGGCCTGGGGCCAACGTCCTGACTTTC.

J is TRBJ2-2 and V is TRBV29-1; tentative D call: TRBD2 (7 bases). The CDR3 sequence is 14 residues long. Germline CDR1 reads SQVTM; CDR2 reads ANQGSEA. V lost 4 bases and J lost 9, with 18 bases in between. The CDR3 is CSVGGGGLGRELFF. In DNA form, the CDR3 reads TGCAGCGTTGGCGGCGGGGGCCTCGGCCGGGAGCTGTTTTTT.

In this sample, this clonotype turned up many times. This chain connects TRBV4-1 to TRBJ2-7, with TRBD1 identical over 10 bases. V shed 4 bases, J shed 2 bases, and the junction held 8 bases outside the gene matches. CDR3 length equals 16 residues. The V gene's germline CDR1 is MGHRA and CDR2 YSYEKL. The CDR3 spells CASSPIGTGAAYEQYF. DNA of the CDR3: TGCGCCAGCAGCCCGATCGGGACAGGGGCGGCCTACGAGCAGTACTTC.

DNA for the CDR3: TGTGCCAGCAGCCTGGACAGGATGGGGGGCACTGAAGCTTTCTTT. Translation: CASSLDRMGGTEAFF. This chain joins TRBV7-3 and TRBJ1-1; TRBD1 matches 7 bases. Germline trimming cut 5 bases from V and 4 bases from J; bases unmatched to any gene: 10. Looked up from germline, CDR1 is SGHTA and CDR2 is FQGTGA. There are 15 residues in the CDR3.

The rearrangement uses TRBV5-1 and TRBJ2-1; 10 positions agree with TRBD2. Per the germline V gene, CDR1 is SGHRS and CDR2 is YFSETQ. The CDR3 has 17 residues. Germline trimming cut 3 bases from V and 5 bases from J; bases unmatched to any gene: 11. The CDR3 sequence: CASSSLISGGFDNEQFF. CDR3 sequence (DNA): TGCGCCAGCAGCTCACTAATTAGCGGGGGGTTCGACAATGAGCAGTTCTTC.